The entry below gives a single T cell receptor (beta chain) sequence along with its context. The target of this receptor is not known. Qualities for individual bases were not recorded, and no much larger clone is one base off. Libraries were built with 5' RACE. The sequencer listed for this sample is Illumina HiSeq 2500. A second about 7 to 12 cycle PCR used a sample-barcoded 5' primer and a J-beta primer mix. A unique molecular identifier was introduced onto each TCR beta cDNA molecule by a template-switch 5' adaptor carrying 12 random nucleotides. At least 2.5 million CDR3-containing paired-end reads were obtained from each sample. The Mint cDNA synthesis kit, primed by a TRBC-specific oligonucleotide, was used to synthesize first-strand cDNA from all RNA. Following uracil-DNA glycosylase treatment, all cDNA underwent a first 18-cycle PCR with the universal primers M1SS and BC2_uni_R. The authors processed their data as follows. Each sample was normalized by randomly selecting 1 million high-quality reads, each carrying a distinct molecular identifier. Instead of being binned into consensus sequences, reads with shared molecular identifiers were discarded. MiTCR, run with a Q25 quality threshold and the strictest error-elimination algorithm, handled CDR3 identification, clonotype clustering and error correction. A nonparametric unseen species model with Euler transformation was used to estimate a lower bound on total TCR beta diversity. TCRdb redid the processing of the public reads, applying fastp at Q25 and MiXCR, and retained in-frame beta chains. One record per CDR3 amino acid sequence lists the most common genes and DNA. The V and J calls here are based on TCRdb, not the publication. The sample yields around 970,000 distinct CDR3 sequences; roughly half were counted once. The top ten clonotypes cover roughly a fifth of the sample.

These data belong to a study of blood T cells in healthy people across ages (dated by TCRdb to 2015 to 2017). Regarding the research as a whole: In model experiments, template switching captured roughly one uniquely barcoded TCR beta cDNA molecule for every two T cells. For two donors (one aged 18 to 30 and one aged 80 or older), the study analyzed two additional independent replicas of 1 million unique cDNA reads from the same blood draw. Four age groups were formed from the donors: young (average 16 years), middle-aged (approximately 39), aged (62) and long-lived (more than 75). To avoid experimental bias, donors of different ages were randomly spread across the sequencing lanes. The study measured age-related changes in TCR beta repertoire diversity using deep sequencing normalized with unique cDNA molecular identifiers.

Donors were 35 to 40 systemically healthy Caucasian individuals from Russia aged roughly 6 to 95 years. Each donor gave roughly 9 milliliters of peripheral blood, drawn into EDTA-treated Vacutainer tubes. PBMCs were isolated by Ficoll-Paque density-gradient centrifugation, with at least 6.5 million obtained per sample. Trizol reagent was used to extract total RNA from the PBMCs, yielding at least 5.5 micrograms per sample. Naive CD45RAhigh/CD27high T cell percentages were measured by flow cytometry on a PBMC aliquot from every donor. V lost 10 bases and J lost 4 bases, and the count of bases not matched to a germline gene is 16. The germline V gene supplies CDR1 ENHRY and CDR2 SYGVKD. From the cysteine up to the phenylalanine, the CDR3 has a length of 17 residues. Only the CDR3 part of the read is kept: 51 bases, read in frame from the first base. Paper-wide results and their limitations: Since profiling was done on bulk unsorted PBMCs, naive and antigen-experienced compartments could not be conclusively compared. Donor CMV infection status was unknown, potentially confounding age-related changes in expanded clonotypes. A strong correlation was found between observed TCR beta diversity and the percentage of naive T cells measured by flow cytometry. Observed TCR beta diversity per million T cells fell roughly linearly with age, and a significant reduction was already apparent by age around 39. The long-lived group showed more naive CD4+ T cells, fewer expanded clones and increased TCR diversity than the aged group, suggesting age selection. Estimates of total diversity based on one million sequenced T cells were considered lower bounds and underestimates.

This clonotype originated in a woman in her sixties in good health. Sequenced: blood. The chain was built from TRBV10-3 and TRBJ2-3, with 11 junctional bases fitting TRBD2. The DNA sequence is TGTGCCACCGCACCCTTTACTAGCGGGGGAGGTTCAGATACGCAGTATTTT. Translated, it reads CATAPFTSGGGSDTQYF.